This TCR beta chain was profiled in a study of blood T cell repertoires in COVID-19. The overall study: The United States, Italy and Spain were the sources of the acute and convalescent COVID-19 samples. Sources were T cells, B-cell-depleted T cells, or PBMCs; the material itself was cDNA or gDNA.

Authors' methods: Quantification of nucleated cells was approximated via reference gene primer amplification. The method was immunoSEQ multiplex PCR; TCRdb's version includes in-frame clones alone and lacks a portion of them. V, J and clone size derive from that table, while D and trimming were established from the DNA sequence. Among 55,000 to 70,000 clones listed, about 85% were seen once. The sequence was collected from an elderly woman with COVID-19, enrolled during active disease. Sequenced sample: peripheral blood.

The CDR3: CASSGQGFYEKLFF. The CDR3 DNA reads as TGTGCCAGTAGTGGACAGGGTTTTTATGAAAAACTGTTTTTT. The V and J genes are TRBV19 and TRBJ1-4, with 8 bases that match TRBD1. The germline CDR1 and CDR2 sequences are LNHDA and SQIVND (reference sequence). Trimming at V came to 5 bases and at J to 6 bases, leaving 5 bases not matched to a gene. There are 14 residues in the CDR3. The whole variable domain, filled in from reference TRBV19 and TRBJ1-4, reads DGGITQSPKYLFRKEGQNVTLSCEQNLNHDAMYWYRQDPGQGLRLIYYSQIVNDFQKGDIAEGYSVSREKKESFPLTVTSAQKNPTAFYLCASSGQGFYEKLFFGSGTQLSVL.